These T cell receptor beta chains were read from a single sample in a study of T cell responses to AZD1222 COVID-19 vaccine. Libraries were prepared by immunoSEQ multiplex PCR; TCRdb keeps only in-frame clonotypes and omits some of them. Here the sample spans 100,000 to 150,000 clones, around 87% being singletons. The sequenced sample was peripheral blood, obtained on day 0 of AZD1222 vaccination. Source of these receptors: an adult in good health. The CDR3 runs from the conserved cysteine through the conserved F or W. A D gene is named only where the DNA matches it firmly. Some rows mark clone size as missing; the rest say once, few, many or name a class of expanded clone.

cdr3_nt: TGTGCCAGCAGCTTGGTGGGTAGTTCCCACGAGCAGTACTTC
cdr3_aa: CASSLVGSSHEQYF
d_call: -
j_call: TRBJ2-7
v_call: TRBV5-5
clone_size: -

cdr3_nt: TGTGCCAGCAGCTTGGTCAGGGGGACCCCCTACGAGCAGTACTTC
cdr3_aa: CASSLVRGTPYEQYF
d_call: TRBD1
j_call: TRBJ2-7
v_call: TRBV5-6
clone_size: once

cdr3_nt: TGCGCCAGCAGCGGAAGCGGGACTGGCACAGATACGCAGTATTTT
cdr3_aa: CASSGSGTGTDTQYF
d_call: TRBD2
j_call: TRBJ2-3
v_call: TRBV5-1
clone_size: -

cdr3_nt: TGTGCCAGCAGCAAAGGGCCAGCGTTGAACACTGAAGCTTTCTTT
cdr3_aa: CASSKGPALNTEAFF
d_call: -
j_call: TRBJ1-1
v_call: TRBV21-1
clone_size: -

cdr3_nt: TGTGCCAGCAGCCAATCGGGGCAGAGCAATCAGCCCCAGCATTTT
cdr3_aa: CASSQSGQSNQPQHF
d_call: -
j_call: TRBJ1-5
v_call: TRBV16
clone_size: once

cdr3_nt: TGTGCCAGCGACCACCCGACCATGAACACTGAAGCTTTCTTT
cdr3_aa: CASDHPTMNTEAFF
d_call: -
j_call: TRBJ1-1
v_call: TRBV6-5
clone_size: -

cdr3_nt: TGCGCCAGCGGTCTATACAATCTTCACTACGAGCAGTACTTC
cdr3_aa: CASGLYNLHYEQYF
d_call: -
j_call: TRBJ2-7
v_call: TRBV23-1
clone_size: -

cdr3_nt: TGTGCCAGCAGCCCCAGGACTAGAGTCGGGGAGCTGTTTTTT
cdr3_aa: CASSPRTRVGELFF
d_call: TRBD2
j_call: TRBJ2-2
v_call: TRBV2
clone_size: -

cdr3_nt: TGTGCCAGCAGCTTCGACAGGGCGACCTACGAGCAGTACTTC
cdr3_aa: CASSFDRATYEQYF
d_call: TRBD1
j_call: TRBJ2-7
v_call: TRBV7-2
clone_size: -

cdr3_nt: TGTGCCAGTAGTATTCAGGGAATTAAAGAGACCCAGTACTTC
cdr3_aa: CASSIQGIKETQYF
d_call: -
j_call: TRBJ2-5
v_call: TRBV19
clone_size: -

cdr3_nt: TGTGCCAGTAGCTGGGGGACAGGGAGTTCCTACGAGCAGTACTTC
cdr3_aa: CASSWGTGSSYEQYF
d_call: TRBD1
j_call: TRBJ2-7
v_call: TRBV19
clone_size: once

cdr3_nt: TGTGCCAGCAGCTTAGGGGAACCGGCTATGGATGAGCAGTTCTTC
cdr3_aa: CASSLGEPAMDEQFF
d_call: -
j_call: TRBJ2-1
v_call: TRBV7-2
clone_size: -

cdr3_nt: TGCGCCAGCAGCTCGCAGGGGTCGGGGGAGACCCAGTACTTC
cdr3_aa: CASSSQGSGETQYF
d_call: -
j_call: TRBJ2-5
v_call: TRBV5-1
clone_size: -

cdr3_nt: TGCGCCAGCAGCTTGGGAAGGGTCACCTACGAGCAGTACTTC
cdr3_aa: CASSLGRVTYEQYF
d_call: -
j_call: TRBJ2-7
v_call: TRBV5-1
clone_size: -

cdr3_nt: TGTGCCAGCAGCCTCGATACATCTGTTGGGTTTCATGAAAAACTGTTTTTT
cdr3_aa: CASSLDTSVGFHEKLFF
d_call: -
j_call: TRBJ1-4
v_call: TRBV7-9
clone_size: -

cdr3_nt: TGTGCCAGCAGTTCGCTAGCTGTTCAAGAGACCCAGTACTTC
cdr3_aa: CASSSLAVQETQYF
d_call: -
j_call: TRBJ2-5
v_call: TRBV28
clone_size: -

cdr3_nt: TGTGCCAGCAGGGGGGACAGGGACTCTGGAAACACCATATATTTT
cdr3_aa: CASRGDRDSGNTIYF
d_call: TRBD1
j_call: TRBJ1-3
v_call: TRBV28
clone_size: -

cdr3_nt: TGTGCCAGCAGCTTGGGACAGAGGCCCTCCTACGAGCAGTACTTC
cdr3_aa: CASSLGQRPSYEQYF
d_call: -
j_call: TRBJ2-7
v_call: TRBV5-4
clone_size: -

cdr3_nt: TGTGCCAGCAGCTTAACCGGGGAGCTGTTTTTT
cdr3_aa: CASSLTGELFF
d_call: -
j_call: TRBJ2-2
v_call: TRBV7-2
clone_size: few

cdr3_nt: TGTGCCCGTCGCAACACTGAAGCTTTCTTT
cdr3_aa: CARRNTEAFF
d_call: -
j_call: TRBJ1-1
v_call: TRBV2
clone_size: -

cdr3_nt: TGTGCCAGCAGTTTAACCCCAGGGGGTTCTAATCAGCCCCAGCATTTT
cdr3_aa: CASSLTPGGSNQPQHF
d_call: TRBD1
j_call: TRBJ1-5
v_call: TRBV27
clone_size: -

cdr3_nt: TGTGCCAGCAGCCTTCCGACAGGGGTCAGGTACGAGCAGTACTTC
cdr3_aa: CASSLPTGVRYEQYF
d_call: TRBD1
j_call: TRBJ2-7
v_call: TRBV5-6
clone_size: -

cdr3_nt: TGTGCCAGTGACCCCGGAGGGGGCTCCTACGAGCAGTACTTC
cdr3_aa: CASDPGGGSYEQYF
d_call: -
j_call: TRBJ2-7
v_call: TRBV28
clone_size: -

cdr3_nt: TGTGCCAGCAGCAGAGGACTGACGAACACCGGGGAGCTGTTTTTT
cdr3_aa: CASSRGLTNTGELFF
d_call: -
j_call: TRBJ2-2
v_call: TRBV3-1/TRBV3-2
clone_size: -

cdr3_nt: TGCAGTGCTAGTTTTGTGACAGGGGTCTCCTACGAGCAGTACTTC
cdr3_aa: CSASFVTGVSYEQYF
d_call: TRBD1
j_call: TRBJ2-7
v_call: TRBV20-1
clone_size: -

cdr3_nt: TGTGCCTGGGGGGAAACTGGGGCGAACACTGAAGCTTTCTTT
cdr3_aa: CAWGETGANTEAFF
d_call: -
j_call: TRBJ1-1
v_call: TRBV30
clone_size: -

cdr3_nt: TGTGCCACCAGTGACATTAAGGACGAGCAGTACTTC
cdr3_aa: CATSDIKDEQYF
d_call: -
j_call: TRBJ2-7
v_call: TRBV15
clone_size: -

cdr3_nt: TGTGCCAGCAGCTCAACGGGACTTCGGGACTACGAGCAGTACTTC
cdr3_aa: CASSSTGLRDYEQYF
d_call: -
j_call: TRBJ2-7
v_call: TRBV7-9
clone_size: -

cdr3_nt: TGTGCCAGCAGCTCACCGGGCCGGAATACGCAGTATTTT
cdr3_aa: CASSSPGRNTQYF
d_call: -
j_call: TRBJ2-3
v_call: TRBV11-3
clone_size: -

cdr3_nt: TGCAGCGTTGGAGGGATCAACACTGAAGCTTTCTTT
cdr3_aa: CSVGGINTEAFF
d_call: -
j_call: TRBJ1-1
v_call: TRBV29-1
clone_size: -

cdr3_nt: TGTGCCAGCAGAGGGGGGGGGCAGCCCCAGCATTTT
cdr3_aa: CASRGGGQPQHF
d_call: -
j_call: TRBJ1-5
v_call: TRBV12-3/TRBV12-4
clone_size: -

cdr3_nt: TGTGCCAGCAGCTTAAGCAGGGGGCCCGGGGAGCTGTTTTTT
cdr3_aa: CASSLSRGPGELFF
d_call: TRBD1
j_call: TRBJ2-2
v_call: TRBV7-3
clone_size: once

cdr3_nt: TGTGCCACCAGTGATCCGGGACAGAACACCGGGGAGCTGTTTTTT
cdr3_aa: CATSDPGQNTGELFF
d_call: -
j_call: TRBJ2-2
v_call: TRBV24-1
clone_size: -

cdr3_nt: TGTGCCAGCAGTTTTCAGGGGGTGAACACTGAAGCTTTCTTT
cdr3_aa: CASSFQGVNTEAFF
d_call: TRBD1
j_call: TRBJ1-1
v_call: TRBV27
clone_size: -

cdr3_nt: TGTGCCAGCAGCTTAGACATCGGGGAAGCTTTCTTT
cdr3_aa: CASSLDIGEAFF
d_call: -
j_call: TRBJ1-1
v_call: TRBV7-9
clone_size: many

cdr3_nt: TGTGCCAGCTCACCATTGGCAGGGGACCAGGGGGCCTATGGCTACACCTTC
cdr3_aa: CASSPLAGDQGAYGYTF
d_call: TRBD1
j_call: TRBJ1-2
v_call: TRBV18
clone_size: -

cdr3_nt: TGTGCCAGCAGCGTAGTGATGGAGAACACTGAAGCTTTCTTT
cdr3_aa: CASSVVMENTEAFF
d_call: -
j_call: TRBJ1-1
v_call: TRBV9
clone_size: -

cdr3_nt: TGCGCCAGCAGCTTGGGGACGTTTAGCACAGATACGCAGTATTTT
cdr3_aa: CASSLGTFSTDTQYF
d_call: -
j_call: TRBJ2-3
v_call: TRBV5-1
clone_size: -

cdr3_nt: TGTGCCAGCTCTCAGGACAGGGCTGGAAACACCATATATTTT
cdr3_aa: CASSQDRAGNTIYF
d_call: TRBD1
j_call: TRBJ1-3
v_call: TRBV18
clone_size: once

cdr3_nt: TGTGCCACCAGCAGAGATGGACATACGCAGTATTTT
cdr3_aa: CATSRDGHTQYF
d_call: -
j_call: TRBJ2-3
v_call: TRBV15
clone_size: -

cdr3_nt: TGCAGCGTTGTGGTGATGAGCTCCTACGAGCAGTACTTC
cdr3_aa: CSVVVMSSYEQYF
d_call: -
j_call: TRBJ2-7
v_call: TRBV29-1
clone_size: -

cdr3_nt: TGTGCCAGCTCACTTATCCAACACAAGATGAACACTGAAGCTTTCTTT
cdr3_aa: CASSLIQHKMNTEAFF
d_call: -
j_call: TRBJ1-1
v_call: TRBV18
clone_size: -

cdr3_nt: TGCAGTGTCGTAACCTACGAGCAGTACTTC
cdr3_aa: CSVVTYEQYF
d_call: -
j_call: TRBJ2-7
v_call: TRBV20-1
clone_size: -

cdr3_nt: TGTGCCAGCAGATTTAACAGGGGGGGTGGGGCCAACGTCCTGACTTTC
cdr3_aa: CASRFNRGGGANVLTF
d_call: -
j_call: TRBJ2-6
v_call: TRBV27
clone_size: -

cdr3_nt: TGTGCCAGCAGGGGACCTGGCGCGCCCCTCCACTTT
cdr3_aa: CASRGPGAPLHF
d_call: -
j_call: TRBJ1-6
v_call: TRBV12-3/TRBV12-4
clone_size: -

cdr3_nt: TGTGCCAGCAGTTACGCCGGGAGGGTTGATACGCAGTATTTT
cdr3_aa: CASSYAGRVDTQYF
d_call: TRBD2
j_call: TRBJ2-3
v_call: TRBV6-5
clone_size: once

cdr3_nt: TGTGCCAGCTCATATAACCCAGAGTATGAGCAGTTCTTC
cdr3_aa: CASSYNPEYEQFF
d_call: -
j_call: TRBJ2-1
v_call: TRBV18
clone_size: -

cdr3_nt: TGTGCCAGCAGTCCGACAGGGGGCGGCACCGGGGAGCTGTTTTTT
cdr3_aa: CASSPTGGGTGELFF
d_call: TRBD1
j_call: TRBJ2-2
v_call: TRBV6-5
clone_size: -

cdr3_nt: TGTGCCAGCAGCTATCCCTTAGGGTCGGCTGAAAAACTGTTTTTT
cdr3_aa: CASSYPLGSAEKLFF
d_call: -
j_call: TRBJ1-4
v_call: TRBV3-1/TRBV3-2
clone_size: -

cdr3_nt: TGTGCCAGCAGTCCTCCCCGGGTAGGGGTCTATAATTCACCCCTCCACTTT
cdr3_aa: CASSPPRVGVYNSPLHF
d_call: -
j_call: TRBJ1-6
v_call: TRBV27
clone_size: -

cdr3_nt: TGCGCCAGCAGCTCCGACTATAACACTGAAGCTTTCTTT
cdr3_aa: CASSSDYNTEAFF
d_call: -
j_call: TRBJ1-1
v_call: TRBV10-1
clone_size: -

cdr3_nt: TGTGCCAGCAGTTCCGGAAACAGGTTTCCGAGCAATCAGCCCCAGCATTTT
cdr3_aa: CASSSGNRFPSNQPQHF
d_call: -
j_call: TRBJ1-5
v_call: TRBV28
clone_size: few

cdr3_nt: TGTGCCAGCAGTTTAGAGCGGTCGTCCTACAATGAGCAGTTCTTC
cdr3_aa: CASSLERSSYNEQFF
d_call: -
j_call: TRBJ2-1
v_call: TRBV27
clone_size: -

cdr3_nt: TGTGCCAGCAGCCATTCGGGGACTAAGAACACCGGGGAGCTGTTTTTT
cdr3_aa: CASSHSGTKNTGELFF
d_call: TRBD2
j_call: TRBJ2-2
v_call: TRBV4-2
clone_size: -

cdr3_nt: TGCGCCAGCAGCTTGGTTCAGGGAAACTACGAGCAGTACTTC
cdr3_aa: CASSLVQGNYEQYF
d_call: -
j_call: TRBJ2-7
v_call: TRBV5-1
clone_size: -

cdr3_nt: TGTGCCAGCAACAACGGAGCTGGCTACACCTTC
cdr3_aa: CASNNGAGYTF
d_call: -
j_call: TRBJ1-2
v_call: TRBV6-5
clone_size: once